The source of this T cell receptor beta chain is a study of blood T cell repertoires in COVID-19. The overall study: Acute and convalescent COVID-19 samples came from the United States, Italy and Spain. PBMCs, B-cell-depleted T cells, or T cells were the source of the cDNA or gDNA that made up the material.

Germline assignment: CDR1 WNHNN and CDR2 SYGVQD (reference sequence). CDR3 length: 16 residues. Trimming at V came to 4 bases and at J to 8 bases, leaving 13 bases not matched to a gene. The authors' processing: The authors estimated nucleated cell counts from reference gene primer amplification. Sequencing was performed with immunoSEQ multiplex PCR; in TCRdb, only in-frame clones are kept and a portion is missing. V and J calls and clone size are copied from that table; D and trimming were computed from the DNA. The sample consists of 160,000 or so clones, more than 85% of them appearing once. The chain has TRBV10-1 and TRBJ2-1; 8 bases fit TRBD2. Sequencing was done on a sample of peripheral blood. This clonotype originated in a woman in her sixties or seventies with acute or convalescent COVID-19. CDR3 DNA: TGCGCCAGCAGTGGGGCGGGGGGCGAATCGCTCCATGAGCAGTTCTTC. Translating it yields CASSGAGGESLHEQFF.